The rows below give T cell receptor beta chains drawn from one sample of a study of blood T cell repertoires in COVID-19. Profiling relied on immunoSEQ multiplex PCR, and the TCRdb table lists in-frame clones only, not all of them. Of 250,000 to 350,000 clones listed, approximately 90% are singletons. Source material: peripheral blood. Every receptor here comes from a woman aged 45-65 years with active or convalescent COVID-19. Both conserved end residues are part of each CDR3. The D gene is left open where the match is weak. Clone size, where shown, is once, few, many, or a class for clones that have expanded.

d_call clone_size j_call v_call cdr3_nt cdr3_aa
. . TRBJ1-4 TRBV24-1 TGTGCCACCCGAGGGAATAATGAAAAACTGTTTTTT CATRGNNEKLFF
TRBD1 few TRBJ2-7 TRBV3-1/TRBV3-2 TGTGCCAGCAGCCCCGGAAGGACAGGGAAATACGAGCAGTACTTC CASSPGRTGKYEQYF
. . TRBJ2-7 TRBV21-1 TGTGCCAGCAGCAAGGGGGACAGGAACCACGAGCAGTACTTC CASSKGDRNHEQYF
TRBD1 . TRBJ2-3 TRBV6-5 TGTGCCAGCGGGGTTCAGGGGGCCACAGATACGCAGTATTTT CASGVQGATDTQYF
. once TRBJ1-2 TRBV4-2 TGTGCCAGCAGCCAAGATAGGGGAACCTATGGCTACACCTTC CASSQDRGTYGYTF
TRBD2 . TRBJ2-1 TRBV12-3/TRBV12-4 TGTGCCAGCAGTGGGGGGGTCAATGAGCAGTTCTTC CASSGGVNEQFF
TRBD1 . TRBJ1-2 TRBV27 TGTGCCAGCAGCCACACGATAGACAGGGCCCCACTGGGAGGCTACACCTTC CASSHTIDRAPLGGYTF
. . TRBJ2-4 TRBV4-3 TGCGCCAGCAGCCAAGTGGTAGTTTCTTTAGCCAAAAACATTCAGTACTTC CASSQVVVSLAKNIQYF
. . TRBJ1-5 TRBV6-2/TRBV6-3 TGTGCCAGCAGTTACATCGGTGCCAATCAGCCCCAGCATTTT CASSYIGANQPQHF
. . TRBJ1-6 TRBV6-7 TGTGCCAGCAGTTCCCACCGGGGAGGGATTAATTCACCCCTCCACTTT CASSSHRGGINSPLHF
TRBD2 . TRBJ2-5 TRBV19 TGTGCCAGTAGTACTCAAAGCGGGAGGGAGACCCAGTACTTC CASSTQSGRETQYF
TRBD1 . TRBJ1-3 TRBV6-5 TGTGCCAGCAGTTACGACAGGGGTGGAAACACCATATATTTT CASSYDRGGNTIYF
. . TRBJ1-4 TRBV5-1 TGCGCCAGCAGGCCCGCGGCCCGGGGTGAAAAACTGTTTTTT CASRPAARGEKLFF
. . TRBJ1-1 TRBV6-2/TRBV6-3 TGTGCCAGCATCCCCCTCCTCGGGGGAATTGACACTGAAGCTTTCTTT CASIPLLGGIDTEAFF
TRBD1 . TRBJ1-5 TRBV28 TGTGCCAGCAGTCAATTCACCGGGACAGGGGGTGCCCAGCCCCAGCATTTT CASSQFTGTGGAQPQHF